Following are 24 T cell receptor beta chains from one sample sequenced in a study of T cell changes during pregnancy in multiple sclerosis. This table comes from immunoSEQ multiplex PCR, and its TCRdb copy is limited to in-frame clones, with some not included. The sample lists about 100,000 clones; roughly 93% were seen once. This material consisted of peripheral blood, taken before pregnancy. The receptors stem from a female donor with multiple sclerosis, enrolled in a pregnancy study.

This chain uses TRBV28 with TRBJ1-5; 9 bases line up with TRBD1. The germline V gene has CDR1 MDHEN and CDR2 SYDVKM. The length of the CDR3 is 17 residues. V was pared by 6 bases and J by 5 bases, with 14 bases of the junction left unmatched. CDR3 coding DNA: TGTGCCAGCAGACCAAGGGAACAGGGGGCACGGGATCAGCCCCAGCATTTT. This encodes CASRPREQGARDQPQHF.

The chain has TRBV5-5 and TRBJ2-1, with no clear D. V was trimmed by 0 bases and J by 8 bases, leaving 3 bases between them. The CDR3 spans 11 residues. Germline V gives CDR1 SGHKS, CDR2 YYEKEE (reference sequence). The CDR3 nucleotides read TGTGCCAGCAGCTTGGACTATGAGCAGTTCTTC. Its translation: CASSLDYEQFF.

This sequence joins TRBV19 and TRBJ2-1, with D perhaps matching TRBD2 (5 bases). V gave up 4 bases and J gave up 4 bases, with 11 bases separating them. Germline V gene sequence: CDR1 LNHDA, CDR2 SQIVND (reference sequence). The CDR3 contains 14 residues. The CDR3 sequence: CASSTDGKYNEQFF. The DNA of the CDR3 is TGTGCCAGTAGTACGGACGGGAAATACAATGAGCAGTTCTTC.

This clone was observed once. J is TRBJ2-1 and V is TRBV27; perhaps TRBD2 as D (5 bases). V lost 5 bases and J lost 5, with 19 bases in between. The CDR3 sequence is 16 residues long. Germline V gene lookup returns CDR1 MNHEY and CDR2 SMNVEV (reference sequence). The CDR3 is CASSPQDFQQNNEQFF. In DNA form, the CDR3 reads TGTGCCAGCAGTCCCCAGGACTTTCAGCAAAACAATGAGCAGTTCTTC.

V is TRBV29-1 and J is TRBJ2-1, with TRBD2 matching over 16 bases. The CDR3 has 20 amino acids. Trimming at V came to 8 bases and at J to 1 base, leaving 17 bases not matched to a gene. The germline CDR1 and CDR2 sequences are SQVTM and ANQGSEA. DNA of the CDR3: TGCAGCCGCCTCGGGACTAGCGGGAGGGCCCTCCCTGAGTCCTACAATGAGCAGTTCTTC. This gives the protein CSRLGTSGRALPESYNEQFF.

This chain links TRBV5-1 with TRBJ2-2; 9 bases are a match to TRBD1. V shed 2 bases, J shed 6 bases, and the junction held 5 bases outside the gene matches. CDR3 length: 15 amino acids. Germline values: CDR1 SGHRS, CDR2 YFSETQ. The CDR3 bases are TGCGCCAGCAGCTTCCCGGGACAGGGTCCCGGGGAGCTGTTTTTT. This translates into CASSFPGQGPGELFF.

The J gene is TRBJ2-5, the V gene TRBV2; TRBD2 matches 12 bases. Germline lookup yields CDR1 SNHLY and CDR2 FYNNEI. The CDR3 runs 16 residues. J gave up 8 bases and V 2 bases, and 9 bases lay outside the gene matches. CDR3 DNA sequence: TGTGCCAGCAGTGAACGACTAGCGGGAGCGTCACGAACCCAGTACTTC. Protein sequence: CASSERLAGASRTQYF.

This chain connects TRBV23-1 to TRBJ2-7, with TRBD1 matching 8 bases. TRBV23-1 is recorded as an ORF, its role being uncertain. J was trimmed by 1 base and V by 2 bases; bases with no gene match: 7. The length of the CDR3 is 16 residues. For the CDR3, the DNA is TGCGCCAGCAGTCAACGCTCCGGGACAGGATCCTACGAGCAGTACTTC. Protein product: CASSQRSGTGSYEQYF.

This clone was observed a single time. The genes are TRBV6-1 and TRBJ2-7, with no clear D. This CDR3 spans 13 amino acids. Germline assignment: CDR1 MNHNS and CDR2 SASEGT. The ends were cut back, 2 bases at V and 6 bases at J, with 11 bases in the middle. This CDR3 is CASSEIGEGEQYF. CDR3 bases: TGTGCCAGCAGTGAAATCGGAGAAGGCGAGCAGTACTTC.

The chain has TRBV6-4 and TRBJ1-1; TRBD1 agrees at 8 bases. After removal of 2 bases from V and 9 bases from J, the junction contained 8 bases not matched to a gene. This CDR3 is built from 14 residues. Germline V gene lookup returns CDR1 MRHNA and CDR2 SNTAGT. The CDR3, as DNA: TGTGCCAGCAGTGACCAGGTCCAGGGGGCTAAAGCTTTCTTT. Translating it yields CASSDQVQGAKAFF.

The chain couples TRBV28 to TRBJ1-2; D is ambiguous. This CDR3 comprises 13 residues. V lost 6 bases to trimming and J lost 0 bases, with 8 bases between them. The V gene's germline CDR1 is MDHEN and CDR2 SYDVKM. The CDR3 loop reads CASSDKTNYGYTF. In DNA, the CDR3 is TGTGCCAGCAGCGACAAAACTAACTATGGCTACACCTTC.

The chain couples TRBV30 to TRBJ1-2; D is ambiguous. Trimming cost V 4 bases and J 4 bases, with 7 bases left between them. This CDR3 has 11 amino acids. Germline assignment: CDR1 GTSNPN and CDR2 SVGIG (reference sequence). CDR3 protein: CAWNSPYGYTF. The CDR3 DNA reads TGTGCCTGGAACAGCCCCTATGGCTACACCTTC.

The chain is built from TRBV27 and TRBJ1-2; D gene unclear. The CDR3 runs 15 residues. Trimming cost V 5 bases and J 2 bases, with 15 bases left between them. Germline CDR1 MNHEY, CDR2 SMNVEV (reference sequence). CDR3 in amino acids: CASSQMGGGNYGYTF. DNA of the CDR3: TGTGCCAGCAGTCAAATGGGCGGAGGAAACTATGGCTACACCTTC.

This clone was seen just once. The chain joins TRBV28 to TRBJ2-7; 10 bases are a match to TRBD2. J was trimmed by 3 bases and V by 5 bases; bases with no gene match: 4. CDR3 length: 14 amino acids. From germline, CDR1 is MDHEN and CDR2 SYDVKM. The CDR3 protein is CASSPSGRLYEQYF. Here the CDR3 DNA reads TGTGCCAGCAGTCCTAGCGGGAGACTCTACGAGCAGTACTTC.

Only one count was recorded for this clone. This sequence joins TRBV18 and TRBJ2-7; no firm D call. This CDR3 has 12 amino acids. Trimming shortened V by 2 bases and J by 6 bases, and 8 bases separated the two germline ends. Germline loops: CDR1 KGHSH, CDR2 LQKENI. CDR3 loop: CASSPSVAEQYF. The CDR3 nucleotides are TGTGCCAGCTCACCAAGTGTGGCCGAGCAGTACTTC. Full variable domain (rest looked up from reference TRBV18 and TRBJ2-7): NAGVMQNPRHLVRRRGQEARLRCSPMKGHSHVYWYRQLPEEGLKFMVYLQKENIIDESGMPKERFSAEFPKEGPSILRIQQVVRGDSAAYFCASSPSVAEQYFGPGTRLTVT.

A single count supports this clone. The rearrangement links TRBV27 to TRBJ2-1; D is uncertain. The CDR3 spans 14 residues. CDR1 and CDR2 (germline): MNHEY, SMNVEV (reference sequence). The V end lost 8 bases, the J end lost 0 bases, and 11 bases lay between the germline ends. CDR3 region: CASRVTDSYNEQFF. Here the CDR3 DNA reads TGTGCCAGCCGTGTAACTGACTCCTACAATGAGCAGTTCTTC.

This chain links TRBV18 with TRBJ2-5; TRBD2 is a possible D gene (5 bases). Between the trimmed V and J ends, which lost 1 base and 2 bases, there was a span of 8 bases. The CDR3 has 14 residues. Germline-derived CDR1 and CDR2 are KGHSH and LQKENI. The CDR3 loop is CASSPLRVQETQYF. The CDR3 DNA reads as TGTGCCAGCTCACCACTGAGGGTTCAAGAGACCCAGTACTTC.

A few counts support this clone. The gene calls are TRBV30 and TRBJ2-2; 8 bases align to TRBD2. This CDR3 spans 15 amino acids. The V gene's germline CDR1 is GTSNPN and CDR2 SVGIG (reference sequence). V gave up 3 bases and J gave up 6 bases; unmatched junction bases: 9. CDR3 coding DNA: TGTGCCTGGAGCCCCGGGACTAGGATTTCCGGGGAGCTGTTTTTT. Amino acid sequence: CAWSPGTRISGELFF.

The chain couples TRBV5-6 to TRBJ2-7; tentative D call: TRBD1 (5 bases). Looked up from germline, CDR1 is SGHDT and CDR2 is YYEEEE. The germline V and J ends were trimmed by 1 base and 3 bases, with 8 bases remaining between them. CDR3 length: 13 residues. The CDR3 spells CASSLRQSYEQYF. In DNA, the CDR3 is TGTGCCAGCAGCTTGAGACAGAGCTACGAGCAGTACTTC.

The chain has TRBV6-6 and TRBJ1-4, with D maybe TRBD1 (6 bases). V dropped 6 bases and J dropped 0 bases, with 11 bases sitting between them. The CDR3 is made up of 15 amino acids. CDR1 and CDR2 from the germline V gene are MNHNY and SVGAGI (reference sequence). CDR3 amino acids: CASRKDSTTNEKLFF. For the CDR3, the DNA is TGTGCCAGCAGGAAGGACAGTACAACTAATGAAAAACTGTTTTTT.

The chain joins TRBV5-4 to TRBJ1-1; weak D call: TRBD1 (6 bases). Germline lookup yields CDR1 SGHNT and CDR2 YYREEE (reference sequence). This CDR3 is built from 15 residues. V dropped 4 bases and J dropped 5 bases, with 18 bases sitting between them. The CDR3 DNA sequence: TGTGCCAGCAGCACATGGGGGGGGGCAAAGACTGAAGCTTTCTTT. As protein: CASSTWGGAKTEAFF.

The J gene is TRBJ1-2, the V gene TRBV11-2; weak D call: TRBD1 (5 bases). V was clipped by 1 base and J by 8 bases, with 14 bases between them. The length of the CDR3 is 14 residues. The germline V gene encodes CDR1 SGHAT and CDR2 FQNNGV. As DNA, the CDR3 is TGTGCCAGCAGCTTAGGTTGGGGGAGGAGAGGCTACACCTTC. Encoded protein: CASSLGWGRRGYTF.

The chain carries TRBV28 and TRBJ2-7; D may be TRBD2 (6 bases). Trimming removed 4 bases from V and 4 bases from J, with 8 bases in between. The CDR3 loop spans 12 amino acids. Germline V gene data show CDR1 as MDHEN and CDR2 as SYDVKM. The chain's CDR3 is CASSSAGYEQYF. The CDR3 nucleotides are TGTGCCAGCAGTTCGGCGGGGTACGAGCAGTACTTC. The entire variable domain, with the rest obtained from reference TRBV28 and TRBJ2-7, is as follows: DVKVTQSSRYLVKRTGEKVFLECVQDMDHENMFWYRQDPGLGLRLIYFSYDVKMKEKGDIPEGYSVSREKKERFSLILESASTNQTSMYLCASSSAGYEQYFGPGTRLTVT.

The rearrangement uses TRBV2 and TRBJ2-7; tentatively, D is TRBD1 (6 bases). CDR3 length: 16 residues. CDR1 is SNHLY, CDR2 FYNNEI, per germline. V lost 0 bases and J 4 bases, leaving 16 bases between the germline ends. In DNA form, the CDR3 reads TGTGCCAGCAGTGAAGCGCTTCAATGGCAGGGGTACGAGCAGTACTTC. It is translated as CASSEALQWQGYEQYF.